This T cell receptor (beta chain) was sequenced in a study of cytomegalovirus exposure and HLA in healthy donors listed by TCRdb under 2017. Regarding the research as a whole: An earlier analysis of roughly 610 of the donors reported approximately 300 Gb of sequence data and 95 million to 130 million unique TCR beta sequences obtained from 180 million or so T cells. Roughly 300 gigabases of sequencing data and approximately 84 million unique TCR sequences were included in an early release covering under 650 HLA-typed donors. The genetic ancestry cluster associated with self-reported Caucasian donors included 80% to 90% of the roughly 390 genotyped donors. The study aimed to test whether signatures of past pathogen exposure could be identified by cataloging public T cell receptors. Using immunosequencing, the study profiled T cell repertoires from approximately 700 subjects and related those repertoires to cytomegalovirus serostatus. Besides the first cohort of approximately 670 subjects, a separate validation cohort made up of 95 to 150 different subjects was used. To predict cytomegalovirus infection status, the study brought together high-throughput TCR immunosequencing, statistical association of individual TCRs with disease status, and machine learning. A later analysis re-examined previously published TCR beta repertoires from more than 550 donors and added high-resolution HLA genotyping to investigate patterns of TCR occurrence. In the later analysis, no new phenotypic data were used to find candidate immune exposures; instead, reliance was placed on TCR beta sequences and their occurrence across donors. An earlier analysis of about 620 of the donors applied high-throughput TCR beta sequencing to assess whether each TCR beta V gene segment acted as functional or pseudogenic. Donor age, sex, ethnicity and CMV serostatus were compiled together with the repertoire data. Genome-wide SNP genotypes for about 65% of the roughly 700 donors were used in a later genetic analysis, which treated that subset as a discovery cohort. Every repertoire in the discovery cohort had been generated on one and the same sequencing platform. HLA typing included class I and class II loci at four-digit resolution. Typing coverage varied by locus: roughly 620-640 donors for A, B, C, DRB1 and DQB1; approximately 560 for DQA1; more than 600 for DPA1; more than 450 for DPB1. Five DR-DQ haplotypes were treated as single units for association and clustering because of strong linkage in the cohort. Across some 400 genotyped donors of the cohort, an average of about 250,000 unique TCR beta nucleotide sequences per donor were sequenced, and approximately 19% of those sequences were non-productive. On the study overall, not on this receptor specifically: In a later analysis, HLA-associated TCR beta chains showed more clonal expansion and lower generation probabilities than non-associated chains that were equally common. A cluster of highly shared sequence variants was judged likely to be a technical artifact of the sequencing pipeline. Because some donors lacked HLA typing at each locus, the association tests relied only on the typed subset. Across donors, most TCR sequences were observed very rarely, whereas some public TCRs were present in many individuals. The earlier analysis of 587 of the donors excluded some 15 rarely observed V segments, including chromosome 9 orphons, because counts were too low. In a later analysis, the rate of TCR association differed among HLA loci, with DRB1 alleles having the most associated TCRs and HLA-C alleles having the fewest. A later analysis associated some 17,000 TCR beta sequences with specific HLA alleles at a false discovery rate of 0.05. In this cohort, only TCR beta chains were sequenced, and detectable features were limited by the absence of alpha or paired-chain data. A total of 150 to 200 TCR beta chains were listed by the study as associated with cytomegalovirus. According to a later analysis, most CMV-associated TCR beta chains appeared to be HLA-restricted, and the HLA associations seemed to be driven largely by CMV exposure. The presence/absence analyses assumed that sequencing depth was roughly uniform across donors, and that assumption may not be true. Cytomegalovirus status was reported to be diagnosed by the classifier with high specificity and sensitivity in both the original and validation cohorts. In a later genetic analysis, fewer N-insertions in productive TCRs were reported among donors in an Asian-associated ancestry cluster than the roughly 700-donor mean. Strong co-occurrence of HLA alleles, especially DR and DQ, made assigning TCR associations to individual alleles difficult. In a later genetic analysis, a missense DCLRE1C variant was associated with V-gene and J-gene trimming of TCR beta chains, and the association was replicated in an independent cohort. Linkage disequilibrium might explain the correlated functional status among segregating V segments, but an unknown experimental factor could not be ruled out. A few of the identified cytomegalovirus-associated TCR beta chains were confirmed in vitro to be specific for cytomegalovirus antigens. According to the authors, the approach could potentially be generalized to other disease states and immunological phenotypes. A further reported finding was that TCR beta sequences accurately predicted the HLA-A and HLA-B alleles for most subjects in the first cohort. In a later analysis, several top co-occurrence clusters were reported to appear linked to parvovirus B19, influenza, CMV and Epstein-Barr virus. The 87-base-pair reads could not distinguish some IMGT-functional V segments, including TRBV6-2 and TRBV6-3, so those segments were excluded. In an earlier analysis of under 600 of the donors, most TCR beta V segments were observed in productive rearrangements about 87% or about 30% of the time, broadly matching IMGT annotations. For the cohort, immune exposure information was limited to CMV serostatus.

Libraries were prepared through the immunoSEQ multiplex PCR assay. A mixture of 60 forward primers for TCR Vbeta segments and 13 reverse primers for TCR Jbeta segments was used in the multiplex PCR. Amplification of the CDR3 region of rearranged TCR beta genes was performed with a multiplex PCR assay on genomic DNA. The Illumina HiSeq System was used to sequence the amplified TCR beta libraries as 87-base-pair reads. The original methods were these. A later analysis tallied roughly 76 million unique TCR beta chains across the 600 to 700 repertoires, and about 12 million of those chains were shared by two or more donors. Raw reads were error-corrected and collapsed into unique sequences by a nearest-neighbor algorithm in which closely related sequences were merged to remove PCR and sequencing errors. To assign V, D and J gene segments, CDR3 sequences were aligned to IMGT reference sequences. For a sequence to be retained, at least a six-nucleotide match to both a V gene segment and a J gene segment was required. A rearrangement was called productive if the CDR3 had no stop codons and remained in frame with V and J, and every other rearrangement was called non-productive. CDR3 was defined according to IMGT convention as the region running from the second conserved V-encoded cysteine to the conserved J-encoded phenylalanine. Sequences without an unambiguous match to a single V gene segment were excluded from the earlier analysis of several hundred of the donors. An earlier analysis of approximately 590 of the donors called V segments functional above 56.7% productive rearrangements and segregating when the between-donor standard deviation exceeded 5%. A statistical classification framework was built for diagnosing cytomegalovirus status from the catalog of TCR beta chain sequences. V and J gene assignment, in a later analysis, came from comparing TCR nucleotide sequences with IMGT/GENE-DB human TR gene sequences. Using the TCRdist pipeline, a later analysis assigned CDR3 sequences along with most-parsimonious VDJ recombination scenarios. A later analysis defined each TCR beta chain by its CDR3 amino acid sequence plus V-gene family, and excluded reads lacking a unique V-gene family. To address suspected cross-contamination and a sequencing artifact, a later analysis removed 592 highly shared, low-generation-probability nucleotide sequences. In a later analysis, a clonal expansion index was calculated for each public chain from normalized within-repertoire ranks of inferred template counts. In a later analysis, generation probabilities were computed with a VDJ recombination model fitted to out-of-frame rearrangements, and the resulting probabilities were checked against IGoR. In a later analysis, TCR-TCR, TCR-HLA and TCR-CMV co-occurrence was scored with hypergeometric tests, and a repertoire-size bias correction was applied to TCR pairs. In a later analysis, false discovery rates were estimated by permuting HLA or CMV assignments 20 times. A later analysis grouped co-occurring TCRs with DBSCAN, adding TCRdist sequence similarity when clustering within HLA-allele-positive subsets. Co-occurrence clustering excluded repertoires with fewer than 30,000 or more than 120,000 public chains, plus five with anomalous nucleotide sharing. TCRdb took this table from immuneACCESS and kept in-frame rearrangements with V and J called. Such tables lack part of the clones; where checked against another copy, unresolved V genes explain under half of the gap, and the rest is unexplained. That table supplies the V and J calls and clone size; D and trimming were determined from the DNA. In this sample the table shows over 95,000 clones, roughly 76% of which occur a single time. The ten largest clonotypes hold 10% to 15% of the sample.

Via the germline V gene, CDR1 is SNHLY and CDR2 FYNNEI. Taken from cysteine to phenylalanine, the CDR3 has 10 residues. CDR3 DNA only is kept here, 30 bases in frame from base 1. V and J lose 6 bases and 13 bases, and a span of 12 bases separates them. About this clone: Its antigen remains undetermined. Base qualities are missing; no much larger clone stands one base away.

The cohort comprised approximately 700 healthy bone marrow donors. At the time of sampling, every cohort member was nominally healthy, though immune exposures that went unrecorded were likely present. The donor was CMV seropositive and was included in the group of 300 or so seropositive cohort members. Every donor gave a peripheral blood sample, and the peripheral blood mononuclear cells from that sample were used for TCR beta sequencing. Genomic DNA was extracted from the blood cell samples with the Qiagen DNeasy Blood Extraction Kit. The sequencing input was PBMCs. This clonotype was sampled from a woman in her thirties or forties in good health and CMV-seropositive. The V and J genes are TRBV2 and TRBJ1-2; a tentative D match to TRBD1 spans 5 bases. The CDR3 region reads CASSPRDRTF. The bases read TGTGCCAGCAGCCCCAGGGATCGCACCTTC.